Each of the 9 T cell receptor beta chains below was sequenced from the same sample in a study of human T cells and chemical hapten exposure. TCRdb called the 5' RACE reads again in MiXCR, with one record for every CDR3 protein. In the table there are 130,000 or so distinct CDR3 sequences, over 3.5% of which are singletons. Total RNA came from unfractionated whole blood. The receptors were gathered from a female donor in good health.

This clonotype was counted between two and nine times. The chain combines TRBV30 with TRBJ1-6; the match to TRBD1 covers 7 bases. The germline V gene has CDR1 GTSNPN and CDR2 SVGIG (reference sequence). The CDR3 runs to 15 residues. The junction had 13 bases not matched to a gene; V was cut back by 3 bases and J by 11 bases. CDR3 bases: TGTGCCTGGAGCCTCTCGGACAGGAGCGGGCCACCCCTCCACTTT. Its protein is CAWSLSDRSGPPLHF.

This clonotype has more than one count but fewer than ten. The chain has TRBV7-3 and TRBJ2-7, with 13 bases that match TRBD2. With 0 bases clipped from V and 2 bases from J, the junction kept 7 bases outside the gene matches. This CDR3 has 18 residues. Germline CDR1 reads SGHTA; CDR2 reads FQGTGA. As DNA, the CDR3 is TGTGCCAGCAGCTTAACGTCAGCGGGACTAGCGGGGACCTACGAGCAGTACTTC. Its protein is CASSLTSAGLAGTYEQYF.

In its sample, this clonotype was seen many times. The rearrangement joins TRBV7-2 to TRBJ1-1; tentative D call: TRBD1 (5 bases). The CDR3 sequence is 14 residues long. Germline assignment: CDR1 SGHTA and CDR2 FQGNSA. V was trimmed by 3 bases and J by 1 base, leaving 9 bases between them. The CDR3: CASSFLGGNTEAFF. The CDR3 nucleotides are TGTGCCAGCAGCTTTCTCGGGGGGAACACTGAAGCTTTCTTT.

The sample holds many counts of this clonotype. The rearrangement joins TRBV4-2 to TRBJ2-7; 10 bases align to TRBD2. The CDR3 loop spans 15 amino acids. V lost 0 bases and J lost 6; bases outside the gene matches: 5. Germline V gene sequence: CDR1 LGHNA, CDR2 YNFKEQ. This CDR3 is CASSQDTSGDGEQYF. In nucleotides, the CDR3 is TGTGCCAGCAGCCAAGACACTAGCGGGGACGGCGAGCAGTACTTC.

Many counts were recorded for this clonotype. The chain uses TRBV25-1 and TRBJ1-5; 7 positions agree with TRBD1. The V segment lost 5 bases and the J segment 5 bases; nucleotides outside the gene matches: 3. Germline CDR1 is MGHDK and CDR2 is SYGVNS. This CDR3 comprises 13 residues. CDR3 in amino acids: CASSPGQHQPQHF. The CDR3 DNA follows: TGTGCCAGCAGTCCGGGACAGCATCAGCCCCAGCATTTT.

Many counts were recorded for this clonotype. V usage is TRBV13 and J usage is TRBJ2-3; D call uncertain. Germline lookup yields CDR1 PRHDT and CDR2 FYEKMQ (reference sequence). V lost 5 bases and J lost 3, with 9 bases in between. The CDR3 covers 13 residues. CDR3 coding DNA: TGTGCCAGCAGCCCGCCCGCGACAGATACGCAGTATTTT. It yields the protein CASSPPATDTQYF.

In its sample, this clonotype was seen a few times. The rearrangement links TRBV20-1 to TRBJ1-2; D is uncertain. The length of the CDR3 is 12 residues. Trimming stripped 4 bases from V and 3 bases from J, with 9 bases between. Germline V gives CDR1 DFQATT, CDR2 SNEGSKA (reference sequence). The CDR3 sequence: CSATDGDYGYTF. The CDR3 DNA reads TGCAGTGCTACGGACGGAGACTATGGCTACACCTTC.

This sequence joins TRBV2 and TRBJ1-3, with unresolved D. The CDR3 runs 18 residues. Per germline, CDR1 SNHLY and CDR2 FYNNEI. Trimming removed 4 bases from V and 3 bases from J, with 22 bases in between. The CDR3 DNA reads TGTGCCAGCAGTGTTCAAAGGGAGCTCGGCAAGGATGGAAACACCATATATTTT. Translation gives CASSVQRELGKDGNTIYF.

This clonotype was detected many times. The chain joins TRBV5-8 to TRBJ2-2; D is unclear. Trimming left V 6 bases short and J 4 bases short, with 16 bases between. CDR3 size: 15 residues. CDR1 SGHTS and CDR2 YDEGEE come from the germline V gene. CDR3 sequence: CASIQTPVGTGELFF. DNA of the CDR3: TGTGCCAGCATCCAAACCCCCGTCGGCACCGGGGAGCTGTTTTTT.